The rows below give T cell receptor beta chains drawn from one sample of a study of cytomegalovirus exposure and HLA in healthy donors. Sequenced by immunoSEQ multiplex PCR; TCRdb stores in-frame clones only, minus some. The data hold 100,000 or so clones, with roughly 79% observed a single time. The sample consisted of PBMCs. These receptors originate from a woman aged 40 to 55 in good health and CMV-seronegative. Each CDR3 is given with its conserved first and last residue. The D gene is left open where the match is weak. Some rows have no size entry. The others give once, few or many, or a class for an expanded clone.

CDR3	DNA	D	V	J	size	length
CAIKTMGGDRGLVSLFYEQYF	TGTGCCATCAAAACGATGGGTGGGGACAGGGGGCTTGTTAGTCTCTTCTACGAGCAGTACTTC	TRBD1	TRBV10-3	TRBJ2-7	NA	21
CASSSGWLRNSNQPQHF	TGTGCCAGCAGCTCCGGGTGGTTGCGGAATAGCAATCAGCCCCAGCATTTT	NA	TRBV7-8	TRBJ1-5	NA	17
CASSQDWDRAFREQYF	TGCGCCAGCAGCCAGGACTGGGACAGGGCCTTCCGCGAGCAGTACTTC	TRBD1	TRBV4-1	TRBJ2-7	NA	16
CASSRTSGGDYEQYF	TGTGCCAGCAGCCGCACTAGCGGGGGGGATTACGAGCAGTACTTC	TRBD2	TRBV7-2	TRBJ2-7	NA	15
CASSGLNEGSYEQYF	TGTGCCAGCAGTGGTTTGAACGAGGGTTCCTACGAGCAGTACTTC	NA	TRBV6-1	TRBJ2-7	NA	15
CASSSISRTGGYTF	TGTGCCAGCAGTTCAATATCCCGGACAGGTGGCTACACCTTC	TRBD1	TRBV28	TRBJ1-2	few	14
CASSKTGTNQPQHF	TGTGCCAGCAGTAAGACAGGGACCAATCAGCCCCAGCATTTT	TRBD1	TRBV25-1	TRBJ1-5	NA	14
CASSVTRTPSYEQYF	TGTGCCAGTAGTGTCACCCGGACACCTTCCTACGAGCAGTACTTC	NA	TRBV19	TRBJ2-7	NA	15
CASSLGGTGGNQPQHF	TGCGCCAGCAGCTTGGGGGGGACAGGGGGGAATCAGCCCCAGCATTTT	TRBD1	TRBV5-1	TRBJ1-5	NA	16
CASSQLTGLAGSTDTQYF	TGTGCCAGCAGCCAACTCACGGGACTAGCGGGTAGCACAGATACGCAGTATTTT	TRBD2	TRBV7-9	TRBJ2-3	NA	18
CASSPNPRGDTQYF	TGTGCCAGCAGCCCGAACCCTCGGGGAGATACGCAGTATTTT	NA	TRBV5-8	TRBJ2-3	NA	14
CASSQVAGGPKGHNEQFF	TGTGCCAGCAGCCAAGTAGCGGGGGGGCCTAAAGGGCACAATGAGCAGTTCTTC	TRBD2	TRBV4-2	TRBJ2-1	NA	18
CASSEDITEAFF	TGTGCCAGCAGTGAAGACATCACTGAAGCTTTCTTT	NA	TRBV6-1	TRBJ1-1	few	12
CASSLGTSGGVREQFF	TGTGCCAGCAGCTTGGGAACCAGCGGGGGAGTTAGGGAGCAGTTCTTC	TRBD2	TRBV5-6	TRBJ2-1	once	16
CASSLYQGGEAFF	TGTGCCAGCAGTTTATACCAGGGCGGTGAAGCTTTCTTT	NA	TRBV27	TRBJ1-1	NA	13
CASSQGQGRYEQYF	TGTGCCAGCAGCCAAGGACAGGGGAGGTACGAGCAGTACTTC	TRBD1	TRBV6-5	TRBJ2-7	NA	14
CASSDHRTGNTEAFF	TGTGCCAGCAGTGATCACCGGACAGGGAACACTGAAGCTTTCTTT	TRBD1	TRBV6-1	TRBJ1-1	once	15
CASSQDRGQRNTEAFF	TGCGCCAGCAGCCAAGATCGGGGACAGAGGAACACTGAAGCTTTCTTT	TRBD1	TRBV4-1	TRBJ1-1	NA	16
CASSATAMNTEAFF	TGTGCCAGCAGCGCGACAGCTATGAACACTGAAGCTTTCTTT	NA	TRBV7-2	TRBJ1-1	NA	14
CASSQVITAGGSSGNTIYF	TGCGCCAGCAGCCAAGTAATAACGGCTGGGGGGAGTTCTGGAAACACCATATATTTT	NA	TRBV4-3	TRBJ1-3	NA	19
CAWSVARRGNEQFF	TGTGCCTGGAGTGTTGCCCGCCGAGGCAATGAGCAGTTCTTC	NA	TRBV30	TRBJ2-1	NA	14
CATATSVYPQYF	TGTGCCACAGCGACTAGCGTATACCCGCAGTATTTT	TRBD2	TRBV2	TRBJ2-3	NA	12
CASSFLLAGKQETQYF	TGCGCCAGCAGTTTCTTACTAGCGGGGAAGCAAGAGACCCAGTACTTC	TRBD2	TRBV4-1	TRBJ2-5	NA	16
CASSPAGAFF	TGCGCCAGCAGCCCCGCCGGAGCTTTCTTT	NA	TRBV5-1	TRBJ1-1	NA	10
CASSVNLEETQYF	TGTGCCAGCAGCGTTAATTTAGAAGAGACCCAGTACTTC	NA	TRBV2	TRBJ2-5	few	13
CASSLKRKTGGGNQPQHF	TGTGCCAGCAGCCTAAAGAGAAAGACAGGGGGTGGTAATCAGCCCCAGCATTTT	TRBD1	TRBV7-3	TRBJ1-5	NA	18
CASSALDRGGAYEQYF	TGTGCCAGCAGTGCCTTGGACAGGGGAGGCGCCTACGAGCAGTACTTC	TRBD1	TRBV6-1	TRBJ2-7	NA	16
CAISESPSQEQFF	TGTGCCATCAGTGAGTCCCCCTCTCAGGAGCAGTTCTTC	NA	TRBV10-3	TRBJ2-1	NA	13
CASRSSLTDTQYF	TGTGCCAGCAGATCCTCCCTTACAGATACGCAGTATTTT	NA	TRBV28	TRBJ2-3	NA	13
CASSDGQGFYNSPLHF	TGTGCCAGCTCTGACGGACAGGGCTTTTATAATTCACCCCTCCACTTT	TRBD1	TRBV7-9	TRBJ1-6	NA	16
CASRRSGDPNQPQHF	TGTGCCAGCAGGCGATCAGGGGACCCAAATCAGCCCCAGCATTTT	NA	TRBV6-5	TRBJ1-5	NA	15
CASMRQGRNEQFF	TGCGCCAGCATGAGACAGGGACGAAATGAGCAGTTCTTC	TRBD1	TRBV5-1	TRBJ2-1	NA	13
CASSLAAPTDTQYF	TGCGCCAGCAGCCTAGCGGCCCCCACAGATACGCAGTATTTT	TRBD2	TRBV5-1	TRBJ2-3	NA	14
CASSVTGCGNQPQHF	TGTGCCAGCAGCGTCACCGGTTGCGGCAATCAGCCCCAGCATTTT	NA	TRBV21-1	TRBJ1-5	NA	15
CASSPGLTTGELFF	TGTGCCAGCAGCCCGGGACTCACGACCGGGGAGCTGTTTTTT	NA	TRBV25-1	TRBJ2-2	NA	14